Below, 27 T cell receptor beta chains from the same sample are listed, as sequenced in a study. MiXCR, run by TCRdb on the RT-PCR reads, gives a single entry per CDR3 protein. The table has about 680,000 distinct CDR3 sequences, about 14% seen once. Sequenced sample: memory CD4+ T cells from blood. The source of these receptors is a female donor in good health, serving as a healthy control.

The V gene is TRBV2, the J gene TRBJ2-3; 8 nucleotides agree with TRBD1. Germline values: CDR1 SNHLY, CDR2 FYNNEI. CDR3 length: 16 residues. Unmatched junction bases numbered 8, after V lost 5 bases and J lost 1 base. The CDR3 is CASSSQGALGTDTQYF. The DNA of the CDR3 is TGTGCCAGCAGTAGTCAGGGGGCGCTCGGCACAGATACGCAGTATTTT.

This clonotype was found a few times. The chain employs TRBV5-6 and TRBJ1-1, with TRBD1 identical over 7 bases. The CDR3 extends over 13 amino acids. Losses at the gene ends were 4 bases for V and 7 bases for J; bases not matched to a gene: 7. Looked up from germline, CDR1 is SGHDT and CDR2 is YYEEEE. CDR3 coding DNA: TGTGCCAGCAGCCCAGGGGGGAGAGATGAAGCTTTCTTT. Residues: CASSPGGRDEAFF.

The V call is TRBV6-6, the J call TRBJ1-4; a weak D match, TRBD1 (5 bases). The CDR3 has 15 residues. Germline CDR1 reads MNHNY; CDR2 reads SVGAGI (reference sequence). Trimming removed 5 bases from V and 3 bases from J, with 13 bases in between. CDR3 protein: CASSPPGRANEKLFF. The CDR3 DNA sequence: TGTGCCAGCAGTCCCCCGGGACGAGCTAATGAAAAACTGTTTTTT.

The J gene is TRBJ2-1, the V gene TRBV3-1; D unresolved. Deletions cut 3 bases from V and 10 bases from J, with 10 bases between. Germline lookup yields CDR1 LGHDT and CDR2 YNNKEL (reference sequence). The CDR3 consists of 12 residues. In DNA form, the CDR3 reads TGTGCCAGCAGCCAGTCCTTTGGGGAGCAGTTCTTC. It encodes CASSQSFGEQFF.

The chain couples TRBV3-2 to TRBJ1-5. TRBV3-2 is designated a pseudogene. CDR3 size: 17 residues. CDR3 loop: CASSFRQTGDSNQPQHF. CDR3 sequence (DNA): TGTGCCAGCAGCTTCCGACAAACTGGGGATAGCAATCAGCCCCAGCATTTT.

This clonotype was detected only a few times. V is TRBV29-1 and J is TRBJ2-2; the match to TRBD2 covers 9 bases. The CDR3 is 15 residues long. Unmatched junction bases numbered 5, after V lost 6 bases and J lost 0 bases. Germline CDR1 reads SQVTM; CDR2 reads ANQGSEA. CDR3 sequence: CSVTGTSTNTGELFF. The DNA of the CDR3 is TGCAGCGTCACCGGGACTAGCACGAACACCGGGGAGCTGTTTTTT.

This clonotype was detected a few times. CDR3 loop: CASSQNPARAFF. CDR3 nucleotides: TGTGCCAGCAGCCAAAACCCCGCGAGGGCTTTCTTT. This sequence joins TRBV11-2 and TRBJ1-1; no definite D call. The V end was cut by 5 bases, the J end by 11 bases, with 15 bases between. CDR3 length: 12 amino acids. Germline lookup yields CDR1 SGHAT and CDR2 FQNNGV.

In its sample, this clonotype was seen a few times. The chain uses TRBV27 and TRBJ2-7; D ambiguous. CDR1 is MNHEY, CDR2 SMNVEV, per germline (reference sequence). The CDR3 has 11 amino acids. DNA for the CDR3: TGTGCACGAAACGGATCCTACGAGCAGTACTTC. It translates to CARNGSYEQYF.

This clonotype has at least ten counts. J is TRBJ2-1 and V is TRBV7-2, with a weak D call TRBD2 (5 bases). The CDR3 consists of 15 residues. CDR1 SGHTA and CDR2 FQGNSA come from the germline V gene. V was trimmed by 5 bases and J by 2 bases, leaving 13 bases between them. CDR3 residues: CASSKLAGTYNEQFF. In DNA form, the CDR3 reads TGTGCCAGCAGCAAGCTGGCGGGTACCTACAATGAGCAGTTCTTC.

This clonotype was seen a handful of times. The rearrangement uses TRBV7-2 and TRBJ1-4; D might be TRBD1 (5 bases). CDR1 is SGHTA, CDR2 FQGNSA, per germline. V lost 6 bases, J lost 2 bases, and 16 bases lay in between. The CDR3 length is 16 residues. CDR3 bases: TGTGCCAGCAGTCAGGGAAGGGATCGCACTAATGAAAAACTGTTTTTT. It specifies CASSQGRDRTNEKLFF.

The chain uses TRBV6-4 and TRBJ2-1, with D tentatively TRBD1 or TRBD2 (6 bases each). Looked up from germline, CDR1 is MRHNA and CDR2 is SNTAGT. The CDR3 spans 14 residues. V was trimmed by 2 bases and J by 10 bases, leaving 15 bases between them. CDR3 nucleotide sequence: TGTGCCAGCAGTGACACGGGGGCATCGGGGGAGCAGTTCTTC. It yields the protein CASSDTGASGEQFF.

There are a few counts of this clonotype. This sequence joins TRBV29-1 and TRBJ1-2; D is possibly TRBD1 (5 bases). The germline gives CDR1 SQVTM, CDR2 ANQGSEA. V was pared by 4 bases and J by 8 bases, with 11 bases between. This CDR3 comprises 11 residues. In DNA form, the CDR3 reads TGCAGCGTTGGAGGGGTGAACGGCTACACCTTC. Translating gives CSVGGVNGYTF.

This clonotype appeared a few times. The chain carries TRBV30 and TRBJ2-3; tentative D call: TRBD2 (5 bases). Germline V lookup: CDR1 GTSNPN, CDR2 SVGIG (reference sequence). The CDR3 runs to 14 residues. The V end lost 0 bases, the J end lost 0 bases, and 7 bases lay between the germline ends. The CDR3 loop reads CAWSVSGSTDTQYF. CDR3 sequence (DNA): TGTGCCTGGAGTGTATCGGGGAGCACAGATACGCAGTATTTT.

The chain links TRBV15 to TRBJ1-5; possibly TRBD1 for D (6 bases). Germline V gene sequence: CDR1 LNHNV, CDR2 YYDKDF (reference sequence). This CDR3 contains 14 residues. Trimming stripped 3 bases from V and 10 bases from J, with 16 bases between. This chain's CDR3 is CATSSAMSGAPQHF. The CDR3 coding sequence is TGTGCCACCAGCAGCGCCATGTCAGGGGCTCCCCAGCATTTT.

The V and J genes are TRBV5-1 and TRBJ1-6, with TRBD1 identical over 7 bases. The CDR3 covers 17 residues. Losses at the gene ends were 3 bases for V and 7 bases for J; bases not matched to a gene: 13. Germline V gives CDR1 SGHRS, CDR2 YFSETQ. The DNA for the CDR3 is TGCGCCAGCAGCTCTAATTCGGGGGGACAGTCAAATTCACCCCTCCACTTT. It specifies CASSSNSGGQSNSPLHF.

This clonotype was seen a few times. V gene TRBV7-2 combines with J gene TRBJ2-5; 11 bases align to TRBD2. CDR3 length equals 14 residues. Germline lookup yields CDR1 SGHTA and CDR2 FQGNSA. Trimming cost V 5 bases and J 3 bases; bases outside gene matches: 2. DNA of the CDR3: TGTGCCAGCAGCATGGGACTAGCGGAAGAGACCCAGTACTTC. Translating gives CASSMGLAEETQYF.

The sample holds a few counts of this clonotype. The chain employs TRBV6-6 and TRBJ2-5; TRBD2 might be the D (6 bases). Germline assignment: CDR1 MNHNY and CDR2 SVGAGI (reference sequence). This CDR3 spans 14 amino acids. Trimming cost V 6 bases and J 0 bases, with 11 bases left between them. In DNA, the CDR3 is TGTGCCAGCAGGCTCCGGGAGTACCAAGAGACCCAGTACTTC. It yields the protein CASRLREYQETQYF.

This chain links TRBV24-1 with TRBJ2-1, with 14 bases identical to TRBD2. Germline V gene sequence: CDR1 KGHDR, CDR2 SFDVKD. CDR3 length equals 18 residues. V lost 3 bases, J lost 9 bases, and 12 bases stayed unmatched. For the CDR3, the DNA is TGTGCCACCAGTGATCAAGGGACTAGCGGGAGATATGAGGGTGAGCAGTTCTTC. Encoded protein: CATSDQGTSGRYEGEQFF.

This clonotype came up a few times. The chain joins TRBV10-3 to TRBJ1-1; TRBD1 matches 7 bases. The CDR3 is 16 residues long. V was clipped by 4 bases and J by 1 base; unmatched bases: 9. Germline lookup yields CDR1 ENHRY and CDR2 SYGVKD. CDR3 sequence reads: CAISVTPGQRNTEAFF. The CDR3 DNA reads as TGTGCCATCAGTGTCACCCCGGGACAGAGGAACACTGAAGCTTTCTTT.

This clonotype was found many times. The chain employs TRBV12-3 or TRBV12-4 and TRBJ2-7; 9 bases are a match to TRBD1. The CDR3 is 12 amino acids. With V trimmed by 6 bases and J by 4 bases, 1 base remained unmatched. The CDR3 reads CASRDRGYEQYF. In DNA form, the CDR3 reads TGTGCCAGCAGGGACAGGGGTTACGAGCAGTACTTC.

This clonotype has a count of ten or more. The rearrangement links TRBV5-1 to TRBJ2-1; 7 bases match TRBD2. This CDR3 region has 16 residues. With 5 bases clipped from V and 0 bases from J, the junction kept 8 bases outside the gene matches. The germline CDR1 and CDR2 sequences are SGHRS and YFSETQ. CDR3 loop: CASRDPKRGSYNEQFF. The CDR3, as DNA: TGCGCCAGCAGAGACCCCAAGCGGGGCTCCTACAATGAGCAGTTCTTC.

A few counts support this clonotype. The V gene is TRBV12-3 or TRBV12-4, the J gene TRBJ1-1; D call uncertain. The CDR3 contains 16 residues. Between the trimmed V and J ends, which lost 0 bases and 1 base, there was a span of 12 bases. In DNA, the CDR3 is TGTGCCAGCAGTTTAGCATCCGGGATTGGGAACACTGAAGCTTTCTTT. This encodes CASSLASGIGNTEAFF.

Worth noting for this clonotype: A much larger clone differs from this one at a single base, so this may be a read error. This rearrangement joins TRBV6-5 to TRBJ2-7; unclear D gene. There are 13 residues in the CDR3. The germline V gene encodes CDR1 MNHEY and CDR2 SVGAGI. V lost 4 bases and J 6 bases, leaving 13 bases between the germline ends. CDR3 bases: TGTGCCAGCAGTTCCCCGAGGAGCTCCGAGCAGTACTTC. It translates to CASSSPRSSEQYF.

This sequence joins TRBV9 and TRBJ2-5; D might be TRBD2 (5 bases). Germline loops: CDR1 SGDLS, CDR2 YYNGEE. Trimming cost V 0 bases and J 5 bases, with 17 bases left between them. The CDR3 is 16 residues long. Written as DNA, the CDR3 is TGTGCCAGCAGCGTAGGGGCGACGACGGAGGTGGAGACCCAGTACTTC. Translated: CASSVGATTEVETQYF.

V and J are TRBV6-5 and TRBJ1-2; 9 bases match TRBD1. Germline-derived CDR1 and CDR2 are MNHEY and SVGAGI. The CDR3 runs to 16 residues. The V and J ends lost 0 bases and 4 bases, in that order; junction bases with no gene match: 6. CDR3 sequence (DNA): TGTGCCAGCAGTTACTCAACAGGGGGCGCGGGCTATGGCTACACCTTC. It specifies CASSYSTGGAGYGYTF.

This clonotype was seen more than once but under ten times. This rearrangement joins TRBV29-1 to TRBJ2-2, with 7 bases identical to TRBD1. The trim removed 2 bases at V and 6 bases at J, leaving 6 bases unmatched. The CDR3 runs to 14 residues. Germline V gene lookup returns CDR1 SQVTM and CDR2 ANQGSEA. The CDR3 nucleotides read TGCAGCGTTGAAAGGTGGCAGGGGGCCGGGGAGCTGTTTTTT. Protein: CSVERWQGAGELFF.

J is TRBJ1-1 and V is TRBV7-3, with 12 bases that match TRBD1. In germline, CDR1 is SGHTA, CDR2 FQGTGA. The junction had 12 bases not matched to a gene; V was cut back by 5 bases and J by 5 bases. CDR3 size: 17 residues. The CDR3 region has the DNA TGTGCCAGCAGCCCGGGGACAGGGGGCGGTCAGTGGACTGAAGCTTTCTTT. Translation: CASSPGTGGGQWTEAFF.